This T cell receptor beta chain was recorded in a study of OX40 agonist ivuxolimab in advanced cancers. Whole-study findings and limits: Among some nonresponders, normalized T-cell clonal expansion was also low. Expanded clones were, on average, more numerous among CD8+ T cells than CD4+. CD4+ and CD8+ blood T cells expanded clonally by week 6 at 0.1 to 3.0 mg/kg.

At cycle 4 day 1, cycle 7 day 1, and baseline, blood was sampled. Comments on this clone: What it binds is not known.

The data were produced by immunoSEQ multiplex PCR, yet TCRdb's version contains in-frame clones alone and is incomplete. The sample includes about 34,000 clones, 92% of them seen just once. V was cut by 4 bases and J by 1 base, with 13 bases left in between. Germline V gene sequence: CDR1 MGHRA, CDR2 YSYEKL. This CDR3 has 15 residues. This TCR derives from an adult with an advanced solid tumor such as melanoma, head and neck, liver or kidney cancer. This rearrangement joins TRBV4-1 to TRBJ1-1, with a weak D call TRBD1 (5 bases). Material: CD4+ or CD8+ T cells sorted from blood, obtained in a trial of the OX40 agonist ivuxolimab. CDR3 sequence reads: CASSLDGGTNTEAFF. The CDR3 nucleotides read TGCGCCAGCAGCCTCGACGGGGGGACGAACACTGAAGCTTTCTTT.